This T cell receptor beta chain was captured in a study of immune evolution from preneoplasia to lung adenocarcinoma. Premalignant or tumor cells were enriched by macro-dissection after pathologic assessment. TCRdb's copy holds only in-frame clones and misses some; the assay was immunoSEQ multiplex PCR. The table shows roughly 13,000 clones, with more than 80% occurring only once. Germline V gives CDR1 MDHEN, CDR2 SYDVKM. The CDR3 has 12 amino acids. Trimming pared 4 bases from V and 2 bases from J, leaving 5 bases between. Sequenced material: FFPE minimally invasive lung adenocarcinoma tissue. The chain joins TRBV28 to TRBJ1-2; D unresolved. The sequence was obtained from a person aged 70 to 85 with lung adenocarcinoma. CDR3 sequence (DNA): TGTGCCAGCAGTTGGAGAAACTATGGCTACACCTTC. Its translation is CASSWRNYGYTF.